The rows below give T cell receptor beta chains drawn from one sample of a study of blood T cell repertoires in COVID-19. Data came from immunoSEQ multiplex PCR; TCRdb stores just in-frame clones and leaves some out. The sample has under 75,000 clones, around 90% seen once. The specimen was peripheral blood. The source is a man between 50 and 59 years old with active COVID-19. CDR3s include the opening cysteine and the closing phenylalanine or tryptophan. The order of the fields is D gene, V gene, clone size, J gene, CDR3 protein, CDR3 DNA. A D gene is named only where the DNA matches it firmly. Clone sizes are given selectively: once, few, many, or a class where the clone is expanded.

d_gene: -
v_gene: TRBV7-9
abundance: -
j_gene: TRBJ1-2
CDR3aa: CASSLGNPRGYTF
CDR3nt: TGTGCCAGCAGCTTAGGTAACCCGCGGGGCTACACCTTC

d_gene: -
v_gene: TRBV5-8
abundance: -
j_gene: TRBJ1-6
CDR3aa: CASSNRPLGNSPLHF
CDR3nt: TGTGCCAGCAGCAACAGGCCCCTTGGGAATTCACCCCTCCACTTT

d_gene: TRBD1
v_gene: TRBV29-1
abundance: once
j_gene: TRBJ1-1
CDR3aa: CSVDEAGGTEAFF
CDR3nt: TGCAGCGTTGATGAGGCAGGGGGCACTGAAGCTTTCTTT

d_gene: TRBD2
v_gene: TRBV2
abundance: -
j_gene: TRBJ2-2
CDR3aa: CASRTGTSSTGELFF
CDR3nt: TGTGCCAGCAGAACCGGGACTAGCAGCACCGGGGAGCTGTTTTTT

d_gene: TRBD1
v_gene: TRBV5-4
abundance: few
j_gene: TRBJ1-6
CDR3aa: CASSSDRGHSPLHF
CDR3nt: TGTGCCAGCAGCTCTGACAGGGGGCATTCACCCCTCCACTTT

d_gene: -
v_gene: TRBV11-1
abundance: -
j_gene: TRBJ2-7
CDR3aa: CASSLEGTAGYEQYF
CDR3nt: TGTGCCAGCAGCTTAGAGGGAACTGCGGGGTACGAGCAGTACTTC

d_gene: -
v_gene: TRBV4-3
abundance: once
j_gene: TRBJ2-2
CDR3aa: CASSQDVNTGELFF
CDR3nt: TGCGCCAGCAGCCAAGACGTAAACACCGGGGAGCTGTTTTTT

d_gene: -
v_gene: TRBV3-1/TRBV3-2
abundance: -
j_gene: TRBJ2-5
CDR3aa: CASSQDWAKETQYF
CDR3nt: TGTGCCAGCAGCCAAGACTGGGCCAAAGAGACCCAGTACTTC

d_gene: TRBD1
v_gene: TRBV29-1
abundance: -
j_gene: TRBJ2-7
CDR3aa: CSVGTGIVPYEQYF
CDR3nt: TGCAGCGTTGGGACAGGGATCGTCCCCTACGAGCAGTACTTC

d_gene: -
v_gene: TRBV4-1
abundance: -
j_gene: TRBJ2-1
CDR3aa: CASSRSGGSFNEQFF
CDR3nt: TGCGCCAGCAGCCGAAGTGGGGGCAGCTTCAATGAGCAGTTCTTC

d_gene: TRBD2
v_gene: TRBV9
abundance: -
j_gene: TRBJ2-3
CDR3aa: CASSSLGAGGSDTQYF
CDR3nt: TGTGCCAGCAGCTCCCTCGGGGCGGGGGGTTCAGATACGCAGTATTTT

d_gene: TRBD1
v_gene: TRBV6-5
abundance: -
j_gene: TRBJ1-4
CDR3aa: CASRTGRLDEKLFF
CDR3nt: TGTGCCAGCAGGACAGGGAGATTGGATGAAAAACTGTTTTTT

d_gene: TRBD1
v_gene: TRBV5-5
abundance: -
j_gene: TRBJ2-7
CDR3aa: CASRGDSFTYEQYF
CDR3nt: TGTGCCAGCAGGGGGGACAGTTTCACCTACGAGCAGTACTTC

d_gene: -
v_gene: TRBV7-2
abundance: -
j_gene: TRBJ1-2
CDR3aa: CASSTRNDLAGYTF
CDR3nt: TGTGCCAGCAGCACACGAAATGATTTGGCTGGCTACACCTTC

d_gene: TRBD1
v_gene: TRBV4-3
abundance: -
j_gene: TRBJ1-2
CDR3aa: CASSRSQGDFHGYTF
CDR3nt: TGCGCCAGCAGCCGCTCACAGGGGGACTTCCATGGCTACACCTTC

d_gene: TRBD1
v_gene: TRBV5-4
abundance: -
j_gene: TRBJ1-2
CDR3aa: CASSAIGGSRDRGDYGYTF
CDR3nt: TGTGCCAGCAGCGCGATAGGTGGGAGTCGAGACAGGGGTGACTATGGCTACACCTTC

d_gene: TRBD1
v_gene: TRBV5-1
abundance: -
j_gene: TRBJ2-3
CDR3aa: CASSQTGGGTDTQYF
CDR3nt: TGCGCCAGCAGCCAGACAGGGGGCGGGACAGATACGCAGTATTTT

d_gene: -
v_gene: TRBV5-1
abundance: -
j_gene: TRBJ1-1
CDR3aa: CASSLGHQNTEAFF
CDR3nt: TGCGCCAGCAGCTTGGGACACCAGAACACTGAAGCTTTCTTT

d_gene: TRBD2
v_gene: TRBV5-4
abundance: few
j_gene: TRBJ2-5
CDR3aa: CASSRMTSGGAVETQYF
CDR3nt: TGTGCCAGCAGCAGAATGACTAGCGGGGGGGCCGTTGAGACCCAGTACTTC

d_gene: -
v_gene: TRBV5-1
abundance: -
j_gene: TRBJ2-2
CDR3aa: CASSLTGKGTGELFF
CDR3nt: TGCGCCAGCAGCTTGACAGGGAAGGGCACCGGGGAGCTGTTTTTT

d_gene: TRBD2
v_gene: TRBV5-1
abundance: once
j_gene: TRBJ2-7
CDR3aa: CASSSGLAGEIYEQYF
CDR3nt: TGCGCCAGCAGCTCCGGACTAGCGGGGGAAATCTACGAGCAGTACTTC

d_gene: TRBD1
v_gene: TRBV10-3
abundance: -
j_gene: TRBJ2-1
CDR3aa: CANRQGAGNEQFF
CDR3nt: TGTGCCAATAGACAGGGGGCGGGCAATGAGCAGTTCTTC

d_gene: TRBD2
v_gene: TRBV18
abundance: -
j_gene: TRBJ2-1
CDR3aa: CASSPLAGGPYEQFF
CDR3nt: TGTGCCAGCTCACCTCTAGCGGGGGGGCCTTATGAGCAGTTCTTC

d_gene: TRBD2
v_gene: TRBV7-2
abundance: -
j_gene: TRBJ2-1
CDR3aa: CASRQRGGNEQFF
CDR3nt: TGTGCCAGCCGGCAGCGGGGGGGAAATGAGCAGTTCTTC

d_gene: TRBD1
v_gene: TRBV27
abundance: -
j_gene: TRBJ2-7
CDR3aa: CASSSDRVSYEQYF
CDR3nt: TGTGCCAGCAGTTCGGACAGGGTCTCTTACGAGCAGTACTTC

d_gene: TRBD1
v_gene: TRBV6-5
abundance: -
j_gene: TRBJ1-3
CDR3aa: CASSLGTGGYTIYF
CDR3nt: TGTGCCAGCAGTCTCGGGACAGGGGGATACACCATATATTTT

d_gene: TRBD1
v_gene: TRBV6-6
abundance: -
j_gene: TRBJ1-6
CDR3aa: CAATGGAAKNSPLHF
CDR3nt: TGTGCCGCGACAGGGGGCGCCGCTAAGAATTCACCCCTCCACTTT

d_gene: -
v_gene: TRBV14
abundance: -
j_gene: TRBJ2-1
CDR3aa: CASSQDPSRSSAGGQFF
CDR3nt: TGTGCCAGCAGCCAAGATCCTTCGAGGAGTAGCGCCGGCGGGCAGTTCTTC

d_gene: -
v_gene: TRBV5-1
abundance: -
j_gene: TRBJ1-6
CDR3aa: CASSLSQGHSPLHF
CDR3nt: TGCGCCAGCAGCTTATCTCAGGGCCATTCACCCCTCCACTTT

d_gene: -
v_gene: TRBV5-5
abundance: once
j_gene: TRBJ1-5
CDR3aa: CASSLSGGEGPQHF
CDR3nt: TGTGCCAGCAGCTTGAGTGGGGGGGAAGGACCCCAGCATTTT

d_gene: -
v_gene: TRBV5-6
abundance: once
j_gene: TRBJ2-5
CDR3aa: CASSLQGNQETQYF
CDR3nt: TGTGCCAGCAGCCTCCAGGGGAACCAAGAGACCCAGTACTTC

d_gene: -
v_gene: TRBV19
abundance: once
j_gene: TRBJ1-1
CDR3aa: CASSMSGGTEAFF
CDR3nt: TGTGCCAGTAGTATGAGCGGGGGGACTGAAGCTTTCTTT